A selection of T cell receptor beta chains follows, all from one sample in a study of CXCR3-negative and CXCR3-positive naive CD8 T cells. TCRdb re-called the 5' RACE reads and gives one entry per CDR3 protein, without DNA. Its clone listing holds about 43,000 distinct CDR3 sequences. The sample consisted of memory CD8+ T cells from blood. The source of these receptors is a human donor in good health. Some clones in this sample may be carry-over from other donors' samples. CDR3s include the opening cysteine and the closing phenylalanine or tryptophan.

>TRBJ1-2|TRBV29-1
CSAWTLYGYTF
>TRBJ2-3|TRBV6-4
CASSDSNTDTQYF
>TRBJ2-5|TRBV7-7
CASSLGADGETQYF
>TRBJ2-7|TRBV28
CASSTRDRAGLAGVGYEQYF
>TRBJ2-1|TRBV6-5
CASTPGPYNEQVF
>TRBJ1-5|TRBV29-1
CSAITGYDNQPQHF
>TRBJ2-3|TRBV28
CASSYPRLAGLSTDTQYF
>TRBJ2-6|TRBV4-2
CASSHGSAAGANVLTF
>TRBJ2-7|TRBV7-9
CASSEGQNLEQYF
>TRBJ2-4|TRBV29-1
CSVVTGDSHIQYF
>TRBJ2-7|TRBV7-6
CASSLEGQGSEQYF
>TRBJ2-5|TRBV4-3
CASSSGGEIETQYF
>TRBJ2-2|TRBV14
CASMEFGGDYTGELFF
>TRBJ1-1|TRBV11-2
CASSLLGPTMRSEAFF
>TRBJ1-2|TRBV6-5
CASGGQFRLAYGYTF
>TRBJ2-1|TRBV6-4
CASSGGTGGPDEQFF
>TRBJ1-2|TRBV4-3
CASSQDSLGDFKGGYTF
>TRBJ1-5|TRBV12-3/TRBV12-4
CATGEVNQPQHF
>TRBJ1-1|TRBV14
CASSQAVGGWPEAFF
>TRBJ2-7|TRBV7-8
CASSSDSSYEQYF
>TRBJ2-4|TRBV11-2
CASSLLTSGEAKNIQYF
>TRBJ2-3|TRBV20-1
CSARDFRGTGLYTQYF